A selection of T cell receptor beta chains follows, all from one sample in a study of blood T cell repertoires in COVID-19. Profiled with immunoSEQ multiplex PCR; TCRdb holds only in-frame clones, not every one. The top ten hold about 8% of the sample, which has 300,000 or so clones, around 87% seen once. Specimen: peripheral blood. Source of these receptors: a woman in her fifties or sixties who had recovered from COVID-19. CDR3s include the opening cysteine and the closing phenylalanine or tryptophan. D genes are given only for firm matches. Clone size is given for some rows only: seen once, a few or many times, or a class if the clone is expanded.

.	TRBV28	.	TRBJ1-4	CASQSSLNEKLFF	TGTGCCAGCCAAAGTTCTCTAAATGAAAAACTGTTTTTT
.	TRBV30	TRBD2	TRBJ2-5	CAWSVGSLAGRETQYF	TGTGCCTGGAGTGTAGGTAGTCTAGCGGGAAGAGAGACCCAGTACTTC
.	TRBV4-1	TRBD2	TRBJ2-1	CASSPPGGESSYNEQFF	TGCGCCAGCAGCCCGCCTGGGGGGGAATCTTCCTACAATGAGCAGTTCTTC
.	TRBV3-1/TRBV3-2	.	TRBJ2-5	CASSQGPSRQTYQETQYF	TGTGCCAGCAGCCAAGGCCCCTCAAGGCAGACTTACCAAGAGACCCAGTACTTC
.	TRBV28	.	TRBJ2-3	CASNARWTYTDTQYF	TGTGCCAGTAACGCGAGGTGGACTTACACAGATACGCAGTATTTT
once	TRBV25-1	TRBD2	TRBJ2-1	CASTRTSGAYNEQFF	TGTGCCAGCACAAGGACTAGCGGAGCCTACAATGAGCAGTTCTTC
.	TRBV6-2/TRBV6-3	TRBD1	TRBJ1-4	CASSYGTGIEKLFF	TGTGCCAGCAGTTACGGGACAGGGATCGAAAAACTGTTTTTT
.	TRBV11-2	TRBD1	TRBJ1-5	CASSLNRGAGQPQHF	TGTGCCAGCAGCTTAAACAGGGGGGCCGGTCAGCCCCAGCATTTT
.	TRBV11-2	.	TRBJ2-7	CASSEHYEQYF	TGTGCCAGTAGCGAACACTACGAGCAGTACTTC
.	TRBV11-2	.	TRBJ1-1	CASSTRMNTEAFF	TGTGCCAGCAGCACCAGGATGAACACTGAAGCTTTCTTT
.	TRBV7-3	TRBD2	TRBJ2-1	CASSLTLLGPGLAGGLSSYNEQFF	TGTGCCAGCAGCTTAACCCTTCTTGGACCGGGACTAGCGGGAGGGTTGAGCTCCTACAATGAGCAGTTCTTC
.	TRBV6-5	.	TRBJ2-3	CASSYSLGQGGDTQYF	TGTGCCAGCAGTTACTCTCTCGGGCAGGGGGGCGATACGCAGTATTTT
.	TRBV3-1/TRBV3-2	.	TRBJ1-2	CASSQGAGAGGYTF	TGTGCCAGCAGCCAGGGGGCGGGGGCAGGTGGCTACACCTTC
.	TRBV5-4	.	TRBJ1-2	CASSLAGVGGYTF	TGTGCCAGCAGCTTGGCGGGGGTCGGTGGCTACACCTTC
.	TRBV6-4	.	TRBJ2-1	CASSDSEGSNEQFF	TGTGCCAGCAGTGACTCAGAGGGATCGAATGAGCAGTTCTTC
.	TRBV21-1	.	TRBJ1-4	CASSRDTDNEKLFF	TGTGCCAGCAGCCGGGACACTGATAATGAAAAACTGTTTTTT
.	TRBV19	TRBD1	TRBJ1-2	CASSISGTEYTF	TGTGCCAGTAGTATAAGTGGGACAGAGTACACCTTC
.	TRBV2	.	TRBJ1-5	CASREGRAYSNQPQHF	TGTGCCAGCAGGGAGGGTCGTGCGTATAGCAATCAGCCCCAGCATTTT
many	TRBV5-1	TRBD2	TRBJ2-7	CASSSPPGLDFSYEQYF	TGCGCCAGCAGCTCACCGCCGGGACTAGATTTCTCCTACGAGCAGTACTTC
.	TRBV5-1	TRBD2	TRBJ2-5	CASSRREQETQYF	TGCGCCAGCAGCCGGCGGGAGCAAGAGACCCAGTACTTC
.	TRBV19	TRBD2	TRBJ2-1	CASSITSGRDEQFF	TGTGCCAGTAGTATTACTAGCGGGAGAGATGAGCAGTTCTTC
.	TRBV12-3/TRBV12-4	.	TRBJ2-7	CASSSSGKQYF	TGTGCCAGCAGTAGCTCGGGGAAGCAGTACTTC
.	TRBV19	.	TRBJ1-1	CASRYLGGAPNTEAFF	TGTGCCAGTAGATACTTGGGCGGGGCGCCTAACACTGAAGCTTTCTTT
.	TRBV5-6	.	TRBJ2-3	CASSLAAGAWGDTQYF	TGTGCCAGCAGCTTGGCGGCAGGGGCTTGGGGAGATACGCAGTATTTT
.	TRBV7-2	.	TRBJ1-2	CASSLGQGRGGGYTF	TGTGCCAGCAGCTTAGGGCAGGGACGCGGAGGGGGCTACACCTTC
.	TRBV6-4	.	TRBJ2-5	CASSDSSGTQYF	TGTGCCAGCAGTGACTCCTCAGGGACCCAGTACTTC
.	TRBV3-1/TRBV3-2	.	TRBJ2-1	CASSFRTLTYNEQFF	TGTGCCAGCAGTTTTCGGACACTTACCTACAATGAGCAGTTCTTC
.	TRBV9	.	TRBJ2-7	CASSVDGSSYEQYF	TGTGCCAGCAGCGTAGACGGGAGCTCCTACGAGCAGTACTTC
.	TRBV7-2	.	TRBJ2-3	CASSLMAGVGTSTDTQYF	TGTGCCAGCAGCTTAATGGCAGGGGTCGGAACTAGCACAGATACGCAGTATTTT
.	TRBV6-5	TRBD1	TRBJ1-4	CATRTGATNEKLFF	TGTGCCACCCGGACAGGTGCAACTAATGAAAAACTGTTTTTT